A selection of T cell receptor beta chains follows, all from one sample in a study of cytomegalovirus exposure and HLA in healthy donors. Assay: immunoSEQ multiplex PCR; the TCRdb copy retains only in-frame clones and omits some. The sample lists approximately 93,000 clones; 79% were seen once. The sequencing sample was made of PBMCs. The receptors here all came from a male donor in good health and CMV-seropositive. The CDR3 runs from the conserved cysteine through the conserved F or W. A D gene is named only where the DNA matches it firmly. Size is stated for part of the rows, as once, few or many counts, or as a class when the clone is expanded.

abundance,v_gene,j_gene,d_gene,CDR3nt,CDR3aa
.,TRBV27,TRBJ2-5,TRBD1,TGTGCCAGCAGCCGAGGGGGACAGGGACGGGAGACCCAGTACTTC,CASSRGGQGRETQYF
.,TRBV27,TRBJ1-6,.,TGTGCCAGCAGTCCTGAACTGGATTCACCCCTCCACTTT,CASSPELDSPLHF
.,TRBV2,TRBJ1-1,.,TGTGCCAGCAGTCAATTTGGACGGGAACTTGCGGACACTGAAGCTTTCTTT,CASSQFGRELADTEAFF
.,TRBV30,TRBJ1-1,TRBD1,TGTGCCTGGAGCCCGACCGGGACAGGTGAAGCTTTCTTT,CAWSPTGTGEAFF
.,TRBV11-2,TRBJ1-1,.,TGTGCCAGCAGCTTAGGTCTAGCGGCTGAAGCTTTCTTT,CASSLGLAAEAFF
.,TRBV6-5,TRBJ1-1,TRBD1,TGTGCCAGCAGTTTCCTGGACAGGGGCGTCGGGGATGAAGCTTTCTTT,CASSFLDRGVGDEAFF
few,TRBV18,TRBJ1-6,.,TGTGCCAGCTCACCGACCCCGTGGACAGATAATTCACCCCTCCACTTT,CASSPTPWTDNSPLHF
few,TRBV4-2,TRBJ1-1,TRBD1,TGTGCCAGCAGTCTGTATGATGGACAGGGATCAGAAGCTTTCTTT,CASSLYDGQGSEAFF
few,TRBV6-5,TRBJ2-7,.,TGTGCCAGCAGTTACTCCTCGACAGGATCTTCCTACGAGCAGTACTTC,CASSYSSTGSSYEQYF
few,TRBV5-1,TRBJ1-1,TRBD1,TGCGCCAGCAGCCCGGACAGGGGCATTGGAGAAGCTTTCTTT,CASSPDRGIGEAFF
.,TRBV9,TRBJ2-7,TRBD2,TGTGCCAGCAGCGCACTAGCGGGTGACTACGAGCAGTACTTC,CASSALAGDYEQYF
.,TRBV19,TRBJ2-5,TRBD1,TGTGCCAGTAGTACCAACTCCTGGACAGGCCAAGAGACCCAGTACTTC,CASSTNSWTGQETQYF
.,TRBV7-9,TRBJ1-1,.,TGTTCCAGCAGCCATCCGGGTTCTAACACTGAAGCTTTCTTT,CSSSHPGSNTEAFF
.,TRBV7-9,TRBJ2-2,TRBD2,TGTGCCAGCAGCTTAGAGCGGGGGAACACCGGGGAGCTGTTTTTT,CASSLERGNTGELFF
.,TRBV30,TRBJ1-2,.,TGTGCCTGGCGCCGGGGGGGTTGGGGGGGCTACACCTTC,CAWRRGGWGGYTF
few,TRBV20-1,TRBJ1-2,.,TGCAGTGCCCAACAGGGAGCTGGCTACACCTTC,CSAQQGAGYTF
.,TRBV6-5,TRBJ2-7,.,TGTGCCAGCAGTTACAACAGGGCCTACGAGCAGTACTTC,CASSYNRAYEQYF
.,TRBV6-5,TRBJ1-2,.,TGTGCCAGCAGTTACTCGCGCCCTACTTATGGCTACACCTTC,CASSYSRPTYGYTF
.,TRBV5-1,TRBJ2-7,TRBD1,TGCGCCAGCAGCCTGGACCGAGACAGGGGAAGCGAGCAGTACTTC,CASSLDRDRGSEQYF
.,TRBV7-2,TRBJ1-6,.,TGTGCCAGCAGCTTAGGACAGTTTAATTCACCCCTCCACTTT,CASSLGQFNSPLHF
.,TRBV7-9,TRBJ2-7,.,TGTGCCACCACGGAGGTGACTTACGAGCAGTACTTC,CATTEVTYEQYF
.,TRBV7-3,TRBJ1-2,TRBD1,TGTGCCAGCAGCCCTGGACAGGCGGAGGGCTACACCTTC,CASSPGQAEGYTF
.,TRBV6-5,TRBJ2-1,TRBD2,TGTGCCAGCAGTGAGCGGGGGGGCAACTATGAGCAGTTCTTC,CASSERGGNYEQFF
.,TRBV9,TRBJ2-3,TRBD2,TGTGCCAGCAGCGTTCGCGGGGGAAGCACAGATACGCAGTATTTT,CASSVRGGSTDTQYF
.,TRBV7-2,TRBJ1-4,TRBD1,TGTGCCAGCAGCCCCGACAGGGGGGAAAAACTGTTTTTT,CASSPDRGEKLFF
.,TRBV5-8,TRBJ1-3,TRBD1,TGTGCCAGCAGCCCTCGGACAGGTGGAAACACCATATATTTT,CASSPRTGGNTIYF
.,TRBV5-8,TRBJ1-6,.,TGTGCCAGCAGCTTGGGGTCGAGGACCTATAATTCACCCCTCCACTTT,CASSLGSRTYNSPLHF
.,TRBV29-1,TRBJ2-1,.,TGCAGCGTTGAAGGGCTAGCCCCTTACAATGAGCAGTTCTTC,CSVEGLAPYNEQFF
.,TRBV6-5,TRBJ2-1,TRBD2,TGTGCCAGCAGTTACAATAGCGGGGGGGCGAATGAGCAGTTCTTC,CASSYNSGGANEQFF
.,TRBV10-3,TRBJ2-6,.,TGTGCCATCAGGGGGCGGAGGGCTGGGGCCAACGTCCTGACTTTC,CAIRGRRAGANVLTF
few,TRBV7-2,TRBJ2-5,.,TGTGCCAGCAGCTTAGGCCCCGGCAGGGCAGAGACCCAGTACTTC,CASSLGPGRAETQYF
.,TRBV30,TRBJ1-1,TRBD1,TGTGCCTGGGACAGGGGGTTCACTGAAGCTTTCTTT,CAWDRGFTEAFF
.,TRBV5-8,TRBJ1-5,.,TGTGCCAGCAGCTGGGACACCAATCAGCCCCAGCATTTT,CASSWDTNQPQHF
.,TRBV7-9,TRBJ1-1,TRBD1,TGTGCCAGCAGCTGGGGGGACAGGGTAGAAGCTTTCTTT,CASSWGDRVEAFF
once,TRBV7-3,TRBJ1-1,TRBD1,TGTGCCAGCAGCCCAGGACAGGCCACCGCCACTGAAGCTTTCTTT,CASSPGQATATEAFF
.,TRBV2,TRBJ1-3,TRBD1,TGTGCCAGCAGTACGGGACAGAGCTCTGGAAACACCATATATTTT,CASSTGQSSGNTIYF